The 30 T cell receptor beta chains in this list originate from one sample, sequenced in a study of regulatory T cells in long-lasting Graves disease. Construction of the TCR beta libraries employed iRepertoire HTBI primers in conjunction with Arm-PCR of CDR3 regions. One entry per CDR3 protein, called by TCRdb with MiXCR from the multiplex PCR reads. The sample has more than 300,000 distinct CDR3 sequences; around 19% are singletons. Sample time point: persistent/refractory GD, antithyroid drugs over 5 years with positive TRAb. From RNA extracted from PBMCs, the TCR library was made. The sample consisted of peripheral blood mononuclear cells (PBMCs), taken when the disease was refractory, from a patient treated with antithyroid drugs. These receptors originate from a female donor with Graves disease.

The rearrangement joins TRBV4-1 to TRBJ2-5; 10 bases map to TRBD2. V lost 1 base and J lost 4; bases outside the gene matches: 12. Germline lookup yields CDR1 MGHRA and CDR2 YSYEKL. This CDR3 is built from 18 residues. The CDR3 coding sequence is TGCGCCAGCAGCCAAGGTGGTAGCGGGAGGTTATTGGGAGAGACCCAGTACTTC. Translated: CASSQGGSGRLLGETQYF.

The V and J genes are TRBV6-1 and TRBJ1-5; D uncertain. The CDR3 consists of 15 residues. Germline CDR1 MNHNS, CDR2 SASEGT. V was clipped by 8 bases and J by 3 bases, with 17 bases between them. CDR3 DNA: TGTGCCAGCGCAATTAGAACGGGGAACAATCAGCCCCAGCATTTT. Translating gives CASAIRTGNNQPQHF.

The gene calls are TRBV28 and TRBJ2-3, with 8 positions matching TRBD2. The germline V gene encodes CDR1 MDHEN and CDR2 SYDVKM. Trimming at V came to 2 bases and at J to 2 bases, leaving 9 bases not matched to a gene. The CDR3 contains 17 residues. CDR3 bases: TGTGCCAGCAGTTTAGGGGGGACTAGAAGACCCACAGATACGCAGTATTTT. Its protein is CASSLGGTRRPTDTQYF.

The table lists this clonotype with many counts. V is TRBV11-2 and J is TRBJ2-5; no firm D call. V was shortened by 5 bases and J by 1 base, with 17 bases between the two germline ends. The CDR3 extends over 16 amino acids. Germline V gene data show CDR1 as SGHAT and CDR2 as FQNNGV. The CDR3 spells CASSPPRGAAQETQYF. As DNA, the CDR3 is TGTGCCAGCAGCCCCCCTCGAGGCGCAGCCCAAGAGACCCAGTACTTC.

V and J are TRBV14 and TRBJ1-2; D possibly corresponds to TRBD1 (5 bases). CDR1 SGHDN and CDR2 FVKESK come from the germline V gene. Trimming removed 4 bases at V and 7 bases at J, with 19 bases between. The CDR3 covers 15 residues. CDR3 amino acids: CASSRVDSRAGGYTF. In DNA form, the CDR3 reads TGTGCCAGCAGCCGAGTCGACAGTCGGGCGGGTGGCTACACCTTC.

This clonotype was counted many times. The chain recombines TRBV5-5 with TRBJ1-5; D ambiguous. Germline CDR1 and CDR2: SGHKS and YYEKEE (reference sequence). The CDR3 is 13 amino acids. Trimming took 2 bases from V and 7 from J, leaving 10 bases between them. CDR3 sequence reads: CASSLAGRQPQHF. CDR3 in DNA: TGTGCCAGCAGCTTAGCTGGTCGGCAGCCCCAGCATTTT. The entire variable domain, with the rest obtained from reference TRBV5-5 and TRBJ1-5, is as follows: DAGVTQSPTHLIKTRGQQVTLRCSPISGHKSVSWYQQVLGQGPQFIFQYYEKEERGRGNFPDRFSARQFPNYSSELNVNALLLGDSALYLCASSLAGRQPQHFGDGTRLSIL.

This clonotype was seen ten or more times. In DNA form, the CDR3 reads TGTGCCTGGAGTGCGGGATACGAGCAGTACTTC. Protein: CAWSAGYEQYF. This rearrangement joins TRBV30 to TRBJ2-7, with D perhaps matching TRBD2 (5 bases). CDR3 length: 11 residues. Trimming left V 1 base short and J 4 bases short, with 5 bases between. CDR1 and CDR2 (germline): GTSNPN, SVGIG (reference sequence).

The chain is built from TRBV24-1 and TRBJ2-7; 10 positions agree with TRBD1. After removal of 5 bases from V and 3 bases from J, the junction contained 9 bases not matched to a gene. The CDR3 is made up of 16 amino acids. Germline CDR1 and CDR2: KGHDR and SFDVKD. The CDR3 reads CATSAATGGVDYEQYF. The CDR3 DNA reads TGTGCCACCAGTGCCGCGACAGGGGGCGTGGACTACGAGCAGTACTTC.

This rearrangement joins TRBV12-5 to TRBJ2-7, with 7 bases lining up with TRBD1. The J call may not be correct, given that the DNA end is closer to TRBJ2-5. The CDR3 sequence is 18 residues long. Germline V gene lookup returns CDR1 LGHNT and CDR2 FRNRAP. CDR3 loop: CASGLDSGTVKYQETQYF. The CDR3 nucleotides are TGTGCTAGTGGTTTGGATTCCGGGACAGTGAAATATCAAGAGACCCAGTACTTC.

The chain joins TRBV2 to TRBJ2-3; D gene unclear. V shed 4 bases and J shed 1 base, with 12 bases lying between them. Germline loops: CDR1 SNHLY, CDR2 FYNNEI. The CDR3 has 15 residues. CDR3 nucleotides: TGTGCCAGCAGTGCCGGAGACGGTGGCACAGATACGCAGTATTTT. Translated: CASSAGDGGTDTQYF. Filled out from reference TRBV2 and TRBJ2-3, the complete variable domain reads EPEVTQTPSHQVTQMGQEVILRCVPISNHLYFYWYRQILGQKVEFLVSFYNNEISEKSEIFDDQFSVERPDGSNFTLKIRSTKLEDSAMYFCASSAGDGGTDTQYFGPGTRLTVL.

This clonotype showed up many times. The V gene is TRBV20-1, the J gene TRBJ1-5; TRBD1 matches 8 bases. Germline CDR1 is DFQATT and CDR2 is SNEGSKA (reference sequence). The CDR3 sequence is 13 residues long. This CDR3 is CSLGRGLYQPQHF. The CDR3 nucleotides read TGCAGCCTGGGCAGGGGGCTATATCAGCCCCAGCATTTT.

This clonotype was observed once. A much larger clone differs by one base, so this may be a read error. Likely a read error: the CDR3 ends without its conserved phenylalanine or tryptophan. The chain is built from TRBV6-9 and TRBJ1-2; TRBD1 agrees at 7 bases. In germline, CDR1 is MNHGY, CDR2 SVAAGI. This CDR3 is built from 17 residues. V shed 3 bases and J 2 bases; nucleotides not matched to a gene: 12. The CDR3: CASSYRPWDSLNYGYTL. The CDR3 nucleotides are TGTGCCAGCAGTTACAGACCATGGGACAGCTTAAACTATGGCTACACCCTC.

This clonotype was observed at least ten times. The chain links TRBV2 to TRBJ2-2; 9 bases are shared with TRBD2. The V segment lost 2 bases and the J segment 8 bases; nucleotides outside the gene matches: 9. Germline V lookup: CDR1 SNHLY, CDR2 FYNNEI. The CDR3 contains 16 residues. The CDR3 nucleotides read TGTGCCAGCAGTGAAAATTTGCGGGGGGGGAAGGGGGAGCTGTTTTTT. Protein sequence: CASSENLRGGKGELFF.

This clonotype has only a few counts. The V and J genes are TRBV6-1 and TRBJ2-5; TRBD1 matches 10 bases. The CDR3 length is 14 residues. The J segment lost 2 bases and the V segment lost 8 bases, leaving 5 bases of the junction unmatched. In germline, CDR1 is MNHNS, CDR2 SASEGT. This chain's CDR3 is CASCRDRGQETQYF. The DNA for the CDR3 is TGTGCCAGCTGCCGGGACAGGGGACAAGAGACCCAGTACTTC.

This clonotype has ten or more counts. V gene TRBV6-9 combines with J gene TRBJ1-1; D possibly corresponds to TRBD1 (6 bases). The CDR3 is 14 residues long. The germline CDR1 and CDR2 sequences are MNHGY and SVAAGI. Trimming cost V 2 bases and J 3 bases, with 10 bases left between them. The CDR3 nucleotides read TGTGCCAGCAGTTATCGGGGGGCCCACACTGAAGCTTTCTTT. Its protein product is CASSYRGAHTEAFF.

Points on this clonotype: An end of the junction differs from the germline gene, which may be a read error. The rearrangement links TRBV27 to TRBJ2-2; TRBD2 aligns across 11 bases. The germline V gene encodes CDR1 MNHEY and CDR2 SMNVEV (reference sequence). This CDR3 contains 16 residues. CDR3 amino acids: CVSGRLAGPNTGELFF. CDR3 in DNA: TGTGTCAGCGGGCGACTAGCGGGGCCGAACACCGGGGAGCTGTTTTTT.

V and J are TRBV19 and TRBJ2-3; D may be TRBD1 or TRBD2 (5 bases each). The germline V gene encodes CDR1 LNHDA and CDR2 SQIVND (reference sequence). This CDR3 has 15 amino acids. The V end lost 4 bases, the J end lost 1 base, and 12 bases lay between the germline ends. CDR3 amino acids: CASSTVRGGTDTQYF. As DNA, the CDR3 is TGTGCCAGTAGTACTGTACGGGGCGGCACAGATACGCAGTATTTT.

This clonotype came up a few times. This chain uses TRBV11-2 with TRBJ1-6; 7 positions agree with TRBD1. Germline-derived CDR1 and CDR2 are SGHAT and FQNNGV. This CDR3 is built from 15 residues. V was clipped by 2 bases and J by 7 bases; unmatched bases: 5. CDR3 nucleotide sequence: TGTGCCAGCAGCTTATTCCGGGACAGAAATTCACCCCTCCACTTT. Its protein is CASSLFRDRNSPLHF.

The chain recombines TRBV24-1 with TRBJ2-5; TRBD2 aligns across 7 bases. J lost 2 bases, V lost 1 base, and 12 bases had no gene match. The germline CDR1 and CDR2 sequences are KGHDR and SFDVKD. The CDR3 consists of 18 residues. CDR3 amino acids: CATSDFPRDYRVQETQYF. The CDR3 DNA reads TGTGCCACCAGTGATTTCCCCCGGGACTATAGGGTTCAAGAGACCCAGTACTTC.

In its sample, this clonotype was seen many times. The rearrangement uses TRBV12-3 or TRBV12-4 and TRBJ1-2; TRBD1 aligns across 8 bases. The CDR3 runs to 16 residues. V was clipped by 1 base and J by 1 base; unmatched bases: 5. For the CDR3, the DNA is TGTGCCAGCAGTTTAGACAGGGGGAACGATAACTATGGCTACACCTTC. Translation gives CASSLDRGNDNYGYTF.

There are many counts of this clonotype. The chain couples TRBV28 to TRBJ1-1; possibly TRBD1 for D (6 bases). This CDR3 comprises 16 residues. V gave up 4 bases and J gave up 5 bases, with 20 bases separating them. The germline gives CDR1 MDHEN, CDR2 SYDVKM. CDR3 in amino acids: CASSSRTTGLGTEAFF. CDR3 sequence (DNA): TGTGCCAGCAGTTCAAGGACCACAGGGCTAGGGACTGAAGCTTTCTTT.

This clonotype was recorded only once. At one boundary the junction diverges from the germline segment, which might be a read error. The rearrangement uses TRBV5-1 and TRBJ1-1; D remains unclear. The CDR3 is made up of 14 amino acids. From germline, CDR1 is SGHRS and CDR2 YFSETQ. CDR3 protein: CASSPDTVNTEALF. The DNA of the CDR3 is TGCGCCAGCAGCCCCGACACAGTGAACACTGAAGCTCTCTTT.

This clonotype has ten or more counts. The rearrangement joins TRBV28 to TRBJ1-2; 9 nucleotides match TRBD1. V was clipped by 6 bases and J by 0 bases; unmatched bases: 11. This CDR3 contains 17 residues. Per germline, CDR1 MDHEN and CDR2 SYDVKM. The CDR3 sequence: CASSRNTDRGANYGYTF. The CDR3 nucleotides are TGTGCCAGCAGCCGCAACACGGACAGGGGAGCTAACTATGGCTACACCTTC.

This chain joins TRBV10-3 and TRBJ2-2, with 11 bases aligning to TRBD1. The junction had 2 bases not matched to a gene; V was cut back by 8 bases and J by 3 bases. The CDR3 contains 14 residues. Per germline, CDR1 ENHRY and CDR2 SYGVKD. For the CDR3, the DNA is TGTGCCATCGGGACAGGGGGACACACCGGGGAGCTGTTTTTT. Its translation: CAIGTGGHTGELFF.

Ten or more counts support this clonotype. This chain links TRBV15 with TRBJ1-5; unclear D gene. CDR1 and CDR2 from the germline V gene are LNHNV and YYDKDF (reference sequence). Trimming took 2 bases from V and 7 from J, leaving 12 bases between them. CDR3 size: 14 residues. CDR3 protein: CATSRQEVRQPQHF. In DNA form, the CDR3 reads TGTGCCACCAGCAGACAGGAGGTTCGGCAGCCCCAGCATTTT.

Written as DNA, the CDR3 is TGTGCCAGCAGTCCGAAAACGGCGAACAATGAGCAGTTCTTC. Translated: CASSPKTANNEQFF. The J gene is TRBJ2-1, the V gene TRBV2; no clear D gene. V gave up 5 bases and J gave up 5 bases, with 13 bases separating them. CDR1 and CDR2 from the germline V gene are SNHLY and FYNNEI. CDR3 length: 14 amino acids.

The rearrangement links TRBV10-3 to TRBJ2-3, with TRBD2 matching over 7 bases. The J segment lost 1 base and the V segment lost 5 bases, leaving 9 bases of the junction unmatched. The V gene's germline CDR1 is ENHRY and CDR2 SYGVKD. The CDR3 consists of 16 residues. CDR3 sequence reads: CAISPGGSGRTDTQYF. The CDR3 DNA reads TGTGCCATCAGTCCGGGGGGTAGCGGACGCACAGATACGCAGTATTTT.

This clonotype was counted at least ten times. V is TRBV6-1 and J is TRBJ2-7; 8 bases align to TRBD1. The CDR3 has 14 amino acids. The V and J ends lost 9 bases and 2 bases, in that order; junction bases with no gene match: 9. Germline CDR1 and CDR2: MNHNS and SASEGT. CDR3 DNA: TGTGCCAGTACGGACAGGGAGAGCCCCTACGAGCAGTACTTC. It translates to CASTDRESPYEQYF.

This clonotype was counted only a few times. The J gene is TRBJ1-2, the V gene TRBV28; 7 bases agree with TRBD1. This CDR3 region has 16 residues. Germline V CDR1 and CDR2: MDHEN, SYDVKM. Losses at the gene ends were 6 bases for V and 2 bases for J; bases not matched to a gene: 12. As DNA, the CDR3 is TGTGCCAGCAGCTCTACCGACAGGGCTCCGAACTATGGCTACACCTTC. As protein: CASSSTDRAPNYGYTF.

The V call is TRBV4-2, the J call TRBJ1-2; D not resolved. Trimming removed 0 bases at V and 3 bases at J, with 5 bases between. The CDR3 extends over 13 amino acids. Germline values: CDR1 LGHNA, CDR2 YNFKEQ. The CDR3 protein is CASSQEHHYGYTF. The CDR3 DNA sequence: TGTGCCAGCAGCCAAGAACACCACTATGGCTACACCTTC.